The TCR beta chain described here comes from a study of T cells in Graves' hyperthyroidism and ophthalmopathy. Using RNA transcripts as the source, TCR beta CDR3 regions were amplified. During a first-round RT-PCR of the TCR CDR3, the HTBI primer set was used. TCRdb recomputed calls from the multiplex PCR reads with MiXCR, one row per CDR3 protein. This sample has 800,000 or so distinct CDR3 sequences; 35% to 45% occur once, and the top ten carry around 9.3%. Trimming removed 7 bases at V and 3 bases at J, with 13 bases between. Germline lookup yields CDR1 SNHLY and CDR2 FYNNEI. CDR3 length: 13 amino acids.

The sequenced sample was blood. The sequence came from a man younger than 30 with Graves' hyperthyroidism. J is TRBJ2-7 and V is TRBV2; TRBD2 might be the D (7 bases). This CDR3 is CASTPGGDYEQYF. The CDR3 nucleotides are TGTGCCAGCACCCCGGGGGGCGACTACGAGCAGTACTTC. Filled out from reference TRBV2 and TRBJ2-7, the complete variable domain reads EPEVTQTPSHQVTQMGQEVILRCVPISNHLYFYWYRQILGQKVEFLVSFYNNEISEKSEIFDDQFSVERPDGSNFTLKIRSTKLEDSAMYFCASTPGGDYEQYFGPGTRLTVT.